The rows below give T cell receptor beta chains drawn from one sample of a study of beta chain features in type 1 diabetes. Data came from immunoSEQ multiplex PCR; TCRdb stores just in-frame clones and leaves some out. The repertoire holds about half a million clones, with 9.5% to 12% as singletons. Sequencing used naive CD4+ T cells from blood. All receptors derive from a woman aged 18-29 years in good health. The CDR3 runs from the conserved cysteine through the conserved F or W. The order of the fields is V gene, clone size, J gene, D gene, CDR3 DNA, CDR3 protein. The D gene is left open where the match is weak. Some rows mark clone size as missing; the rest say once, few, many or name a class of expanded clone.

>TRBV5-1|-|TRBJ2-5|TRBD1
TGCGCCAGCAGCTTGGCACAGGGGACGGAGACCCAGTACTTC
CASSLAQGTETQYF
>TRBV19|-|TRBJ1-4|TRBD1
TGTGCCAGTAGTACGGGACAGGGGCGAGGAAAACTGTTTTTT
CASSTGQGRGKLFF
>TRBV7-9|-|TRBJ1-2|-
TGTGCCAGCAATCGGATCAGGCCGGAATATGGCTACACCTTC
CASNRIRPEYGYTF
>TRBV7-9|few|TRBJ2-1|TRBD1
TGTGCCAGCACCTCAGGACAGGGTGCTTACAATGAGCAGTTCTTC
CASTSGQGAYNEQFF
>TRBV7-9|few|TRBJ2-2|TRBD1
TGTGCCAGCAGCTTTCCAGGACAGGCCCCGAACACCGGGGAGCTGTTTTTT
CASSFPGQAPNTGELFF
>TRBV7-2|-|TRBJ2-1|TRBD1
TGTGCCAGCAGCTTAGTTCCAGGACAGGGGAAGGGTGAGCAGTTCTTC
CASSLVPGQGKGEQFF
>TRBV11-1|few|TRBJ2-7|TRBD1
TGTGCCAGCAGCTTAACCGGGACAGGTGATTACGAGCAGTACTTC
CASSLTGTGDYEQYF
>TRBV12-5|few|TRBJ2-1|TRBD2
TGTGCTAGTGGTTTGGTCGTACGACTAGCGCACAATGAGCAGTTCTTC
CASGLVVRLAHNEQFF
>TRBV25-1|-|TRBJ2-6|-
TGTGCCAGCAGTATTACAGGTTCTGGGGCCAACGTCCTGACTTTC
CASSITGSGANVLTF
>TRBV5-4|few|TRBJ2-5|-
TGTGCCAGCAGCTTAAGAGGGACGTACCAAGAGACCCAGTACTTC
CASSLRGTYQETQYF
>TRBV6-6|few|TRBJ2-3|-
TGTGCCAGCAGTACTGGTTTAGATACGCAGTATTTT
CASSTGLDTQYF
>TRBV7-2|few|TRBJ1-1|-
TGTGCCAGCAGCTTAGTTGACAGCACTGAAGCTTTCTTT
CASSLVDSTEAFF
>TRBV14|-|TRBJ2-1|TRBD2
TGTGCCAGCAGCCCAGGACCGGGACTAGCGGGAGACAATGAGCAGTTCTTC
CASSPGPGLAGDNEQFF
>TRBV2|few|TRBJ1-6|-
TGTGCCAGCAGCAAAGAAGGATGGGGTAATTCACCCCTCCACTTT
CASSKEGWGNSPLHF
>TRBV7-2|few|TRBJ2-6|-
TGTGCCAGCAGCTTTAAGGGAGCTGGGGCCAACGTCCTGACTTTC
CASSFKGAGANVLTF
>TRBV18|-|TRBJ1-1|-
TGTGCCAGCTCACCCGACAAGGGCACTGAAGCTTTCTTT
CASSPDKGTEAFF
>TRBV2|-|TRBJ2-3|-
TGTGCCAGCAGTGAATTGTCGTACTGGACGCAGTATTTT
CASSELSYWTQYF
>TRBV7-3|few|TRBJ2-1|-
TGTGCCAGCAGCTTAGATATGGGAAGGAATGAGCAGTTCTTC
CASSLDMGRNEQFF
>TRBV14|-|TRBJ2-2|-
TGTGCCAGCAGCCCTAAGGGATACACCGGGGAGCTGTTTTTT
CASSPKGYTGELFF
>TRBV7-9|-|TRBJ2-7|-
TGTGCCAGCAGCTCCTTCTCGGACACGTTCTACGAGCAGTACTTC
CASSSFSDTFYEQYF
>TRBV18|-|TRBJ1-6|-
TGTGCCAGCTCACAGGACCCGCTGGGACCCCTCCACTTT
CASSQDPLGPLHF
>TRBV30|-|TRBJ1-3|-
TGTGCCTGCCCCAACCAGGCAACGAACACTGGAAACACCATATATTTT
CACPNQATNTGNTIYF
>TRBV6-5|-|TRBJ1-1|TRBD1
TGTGCCAGCAGTTACCAGACAGGGATTGATGAAGCTTTCTTT
CASSYQTGIDEAFF
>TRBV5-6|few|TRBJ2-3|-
TGTGCCAGCAGCTTGCCCCTGGGAGATACGCAGTATTTT
CASSLPLGDTQYF
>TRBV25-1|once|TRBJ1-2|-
TGTGCCAGCAGTGAAGTGAACCTACCCTACGGCTACACCTTC
CASSEVNLPYGYTF
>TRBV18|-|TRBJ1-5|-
TGTGCCAGCACCAGGACGGTTAATCAGCCCCAGCATTTT
CASTRTVNQPQHF
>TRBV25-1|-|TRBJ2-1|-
TGTGCCAGCAGTTATCATGGCCTAGGATCCAATGAGCAGTTCTTC
CASSYHGLGSNEQFF
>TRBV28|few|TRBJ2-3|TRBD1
TGTGCCAGCAGTGCGCGGACAGGGCTAGATACGCAGTATTTT
CASSARTGLDTQYF
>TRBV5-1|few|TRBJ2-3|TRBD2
TGCGCCAGCAGCGTCGGACTAGCGGAATTACGAGGCACAGATACGCAGTATTTT
CASSVGLAELRGTDTQYF
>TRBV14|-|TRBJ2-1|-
TGTGCCAGCAGCCAAGATTGGCGCAATGAGCAGTTCTTC
CASSQDWRNEQFF
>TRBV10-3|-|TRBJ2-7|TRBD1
TGTGCCATCAGTACCGGGACAGGGTACTACGAGCAGTACTTC
CAISTGTGYYEQYF
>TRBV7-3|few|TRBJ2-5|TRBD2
TGTGCCAGCAGCTTAATGGGAGGGGATGAGACCCAGTACTTC
CASSLMGGDETQYF
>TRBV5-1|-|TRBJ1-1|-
TGCGCCAGCAGCTTGGAAAAGGCCGCGCGGGCCACTGAAGCTTTCTTT
CASSLEKAARATEAFF
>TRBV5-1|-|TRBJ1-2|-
TGCGCCAGCAGCTTGGGACTAAAAGGGATATATGGCTACACCTTC
CASSLGLKGIYGYTF
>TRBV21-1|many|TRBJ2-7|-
TGTGCCAGCAGCAAAGGTTCAAAAGACTTGCTGGTATACGAGCAGTACTTC
CASSKGSKDLLVYEQYF
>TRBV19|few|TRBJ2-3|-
TGTGCCAGTAGTATTCTGGTAGGGGTTGATACGCAGTATTTT
CASSILVGVDTQYF